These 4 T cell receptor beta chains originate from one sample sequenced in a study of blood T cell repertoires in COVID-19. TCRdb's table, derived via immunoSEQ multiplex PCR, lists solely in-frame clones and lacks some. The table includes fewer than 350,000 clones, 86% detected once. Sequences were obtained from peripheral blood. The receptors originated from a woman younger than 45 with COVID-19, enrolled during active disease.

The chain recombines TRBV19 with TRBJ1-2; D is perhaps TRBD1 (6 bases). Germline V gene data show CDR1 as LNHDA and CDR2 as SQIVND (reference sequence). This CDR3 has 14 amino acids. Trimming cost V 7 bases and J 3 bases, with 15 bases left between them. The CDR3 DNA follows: TGTGCCAGTATCCAACGGGCAGGGGACTATGGCTACACCTTC. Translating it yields CASIQRAGDYGYTF.

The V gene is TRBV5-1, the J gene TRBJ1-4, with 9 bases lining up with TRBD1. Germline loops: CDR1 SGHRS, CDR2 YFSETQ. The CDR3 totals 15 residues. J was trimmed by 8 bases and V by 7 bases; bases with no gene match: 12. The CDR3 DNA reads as TGCGCCAGCTGCCTTTCCGGGACAGGGAGCGAAAAACTGTTTTTT. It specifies CASCLSGTGSEKLFF.

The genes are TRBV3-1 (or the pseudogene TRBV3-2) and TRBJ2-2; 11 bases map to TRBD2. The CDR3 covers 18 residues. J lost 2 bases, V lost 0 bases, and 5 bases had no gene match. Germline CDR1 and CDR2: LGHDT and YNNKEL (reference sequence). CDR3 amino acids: CASSQDWTSGPNTGELFF. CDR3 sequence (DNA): TGTGCCAGCAGCCAAGATTGGACTAGCGGGCCCAACACCGGGGAGCTGTTTTTT.

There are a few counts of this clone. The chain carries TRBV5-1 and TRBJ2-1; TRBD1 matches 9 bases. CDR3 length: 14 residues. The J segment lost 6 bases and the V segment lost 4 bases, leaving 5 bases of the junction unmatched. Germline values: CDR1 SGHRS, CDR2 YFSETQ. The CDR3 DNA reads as TGCGCCAGCAGCCCCGGACAGGGGAGCAATGAGCAGTTCTTC. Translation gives CASSPGQGSNEQFF.